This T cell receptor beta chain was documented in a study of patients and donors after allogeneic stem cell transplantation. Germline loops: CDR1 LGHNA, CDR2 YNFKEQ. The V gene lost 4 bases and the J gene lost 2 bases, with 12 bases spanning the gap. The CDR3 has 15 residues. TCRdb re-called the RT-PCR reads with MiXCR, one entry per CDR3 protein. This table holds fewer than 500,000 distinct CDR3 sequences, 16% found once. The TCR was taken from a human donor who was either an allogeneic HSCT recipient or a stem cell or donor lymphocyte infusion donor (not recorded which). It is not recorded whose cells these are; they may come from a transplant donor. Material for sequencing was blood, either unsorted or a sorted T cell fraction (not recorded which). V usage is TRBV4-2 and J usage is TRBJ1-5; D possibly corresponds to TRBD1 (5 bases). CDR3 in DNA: TGTGCCAGCAGCCGGGACCTGTTCGGCAATCAGCCCCAGCATTTT. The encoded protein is CASSRDLFGNQPQHF.